The rows below give T cell receptor beta chains drawn from one sample of a study of response to subunit inactivated influenza vaccine. Using its own MiXCR run on the RT-PCR reads, TCRdb lists one record per CDR3 protein. The sample has a few hundred thousand distinct CDR3 sequences, 22% seen once. Sequencing was performed on PBMCs from blood, taken less than 22 months after vaccination. These receptors were obtained from a man aged 50 to 69 who received an inactivated influenza vaccine. The CDR3 runs from the conserved cysteine through the conserved F or W. A D gene is named only where the DNA matches it firmly. Only part of the rows carry a size: once, few, many, or a class if the clone is expanded.

D	V	size	J	CDR3	DNA
TRBD1	TRBV11-2	NA	TRBJ1-6	CASSPGQLTYNSPLHF	TGTGCCAGCAGCCCGGGACAGTTAACCTATAATTCACCCCTCCACTTT
NA	TRBV4-1	many	TRBJ2-7	CASSPNRDLGTYEQYF	TGCGCCAGCAGCCCCAACCGGGACCTGGGGACCTACGAGCAGTACTTC
NA	TRBV15	NA	TRBJ1-4	CATSRNPTSATNEKLFF	TGTGCCACCAGCAGAAACCCGACAAGTGCAACTAATGAAAAACTGTTTTTT
NA	TRBV6-5	NA	TRBJ1-1	CASSYSAGQAFF	TGTGCCAGCAGTTACTCCGCAGGACAAGCTTTCTTT
TRBD1	TRBV5-1	many	TRBJ1-5	CASSSRRDRGPYSNQPQHF	TGCGCCAGCAGCTCACGCCGGGACAGGGGGCCTTATAGCAATCAGCCCCAGCATTTT
NA	TRBV4-3	few	TRBJ1-1	CASSQTGGVNTEAFF	TGCGCCAGCAGCCAAACGGGGGGCGTTAACACTGAAGCTTTCTTT
TRBD2	TRBV7-9	NA	TRBJ2-2	CASRTGLAGDNTGELFF	TGTGCCAGCAGAACAGGACTAGCGGGAGACAACACCGGGGAGCTGTTTTTT
NA	TRBV7-2	NA	TRBJ2-1	CASSLIGAIGLNEQFF	TGTGCCAGCAGCTTAATCGGGGCCATCGGCCTCAATGAGCAGTTCTTC
NA	TRBV27	NA	TRBJ2-7	CASSLSWSSYEQYF	TGTGCCAGCAGTTTATCGTGGAGCTCCTACGAGCAGTACTTC
TRBD1	TRBV6-5	NA	TRBJ2-6	CASSYAPGQGYGANVLTF	TGTGCCAGCAGTTACGCACCGGGACAGGGATATGGGGCCAACGTCCTGACTTTC
NA	TRBV15	NA	TRBJ2-2	CATSRDPLSNLGELFF	TGTGCCACCAGCAGAGATCCGCTAAGTAATTTGGGGGAGCTGTTTTTT
TRBD1	TRBV20-1	NA	TRBJ1-1	CSAQVPGQGRGTEAFF	TGCAGTGCTCAAGTCCCGGGACAGGGGCGAGGCACTGAAGCTTTCTTT
NA	TRBV3-1	NA	TRBJ2-2	CASSRGIGMITGELFF	TGTGCCAGCAGCCGGGGAATAGGAATGATCACCGGGGAGCTGTTTTTT
TRBD2	TRBV6-1	NA	TRBJ2-7	CASRKQGTRLAVFFYEQYF	TGTGCCAGCAGAAAACAGGGGACCCGACTAGCGGTCTTCTTCTACGAGCAGTACTTC
NA	TRBV20-1	NA	TRBJ2-5	CSARPWSQETQYF	TGCAGTGCTCGCCCGTGGAGCCAAGAGACCCAGTACTTC
NA	TRBV6-5	few	TRBJ2-7	CASTSSRYEQYF	TGTGCCAGCACCTCCTCGCGGTACGAGCAGTACTTC
TRBD1	TRBV5-6	few	TRBJ1-5	CASSFGQGASQPQHF	TGTGCCAGCAGCTTCGGACAGGGAGCTAGCCAGCCCCAGCATTTT
NA	TRBV5-5	many	TRBJ1-5	CASTPIGADQPQHF	TGTGCCAGCACTCCGATCGGAGCAGATCAGCCCCAGCATTTT
NA	TRBV2	few	TRBJ1-1	CASGLQGNTEAFF	TGTGCCAGCGGGCTACAGGGGAACACTGAAGCTTTCTTT
NA	TRBV6-5	many	TRBJ1-3	CASSSLGLRGNTIYF	TGTGCCAGCAGTTCCCTGGGCCTCAGGGGAAACACCATATATTTT
TRBD2	TRBV20-1	few	TRBJ2-1	CSARDGAGGSYNEQFF	TGCAGTGCTAGAGATGGTGCGGGAGGGTCCTACAATGAGCAGTTCTTC
NA	TRBV20-1	few	TRBJ1-5	CSAQNSGQRNQPQHF	TGCAGTGCGCAGAACTCGGGACAACGAAATCAGCCCCAGCATTTT
NA	TRBV10-1	NA	TRBJ1-2	CASYSRVNNYGYTF	TGCGCCAGCTACAGCAGGGTAAACAACTATGGCTACACCTTC
NA	TRBV7-2	many	TRBJ1-1	CASRSGAVNTEAFF	TGTGCCAGCAGATCCGGTGCTGTGAACACTGAAGCTTTCTTT
TRBD1	TRBV18	many	TRBJ1-1	CASSPPTGRGTEAFF	TGTGCCAGCTCACCCCCGACAGGGAGGGGCACTGAAGCTTTCTTT
NA	TRBV9	once	TRBJ2-3	CASSERFTDTQYF	TGTGCCAGCAGCGAGCGGTTCACAGATACGCAGTATTTT
NA	TRBV20-1	NA	TRBJ2-7	CSATREEPNEQYF	TGCAGTGCCACCCGGGAAGAACCCAACGAGCAGTACTTC
TRBD1	TRBV12-3/TRBV12-4	few	TRBJ2-1	CASSTGDEQFF	TGTGCCAGCAGTACAGGGGATGAGCAGTTCTTC
TRBD1	TRBV29-1	few	TRBJ1-3	CSVRDSAIWSGNTIYF	TGCAGCGTCCGGGACAGCGCAATTTGGTCTGGAAACACCATATATTTT
NA	TRBV6-2/TRBV6-3	few	TRBJ1-5	CASSLRSSRGLQPQHF	TGTGCCAGCAGCCTAAGATCGTCCAGGGGCCTTCAGCCCCAGCATTTT
TRBD1	TRBV5-1	NA	TRBJ2-7	CASSLDRGGEQYF	TGCGCCAGCAGCTTGGACAGGGGCGGAGAGCAGTACTTC
TRBD1	TRBV7-8	few	TRBJ1-1	CASSYGTGFTEAFF	TGTGCCAGCAGTTACGGGACAGGGTTCACTGAAGCTTTCTTT
TRBD2	TRBV5-1	few	TRBJ2-7	CASRDSGVSSYEQYF	TGCGCCAGCAGGGATAGCGGGGTCAGCTCCTACGAGCAGTACTTC
NA	TRBV4-3	once	TRBJ2-1	CASSQDLDGYNEQFF	TGCGCCAGCAGCCAAGACTTGGACGGCTACAATGAGCAGTTCTTC
NA	TRBV29-1	many	TRBJ1-2	CSVDVGFNYGYTF	TGCAGCGTTGACGTAGGGTTCAACTATGGCTACACCTTC
NA	TRBV18	many	TRBJ1-3	CASSPRGGNTIYF	TGTGCCAGCTCACCGCGTGGGGGAAACACCATATATTTT
NA	TRBV20-1	few	TRBJ2-2	CSARDWEVGELFF	TGCAGTGCTAGAGATTGGGAGGTCGGGGAGCTGTTTTTT
TRBD1	TRBV18	few	TRBJ1-1	CASSSSGQGIEAFF	TGTGCCAGCTCATCCTCGGGACAGGGAATTGAAGCTTTCTTT
NA	TRBV20-1	few	TRBJ2-7	CSAGPYSGFTYEQYF	TGCAGCGCGGGCCCCTATAGCGGATTTACCTACGAGCAGTACTTC
NA	TRBV27	few	TRBJ2-5	CASSFAGNGETQYF	TGTGCCAGCAGTTTTGCAGGAAATGGGGAGACCCAGTACTTC